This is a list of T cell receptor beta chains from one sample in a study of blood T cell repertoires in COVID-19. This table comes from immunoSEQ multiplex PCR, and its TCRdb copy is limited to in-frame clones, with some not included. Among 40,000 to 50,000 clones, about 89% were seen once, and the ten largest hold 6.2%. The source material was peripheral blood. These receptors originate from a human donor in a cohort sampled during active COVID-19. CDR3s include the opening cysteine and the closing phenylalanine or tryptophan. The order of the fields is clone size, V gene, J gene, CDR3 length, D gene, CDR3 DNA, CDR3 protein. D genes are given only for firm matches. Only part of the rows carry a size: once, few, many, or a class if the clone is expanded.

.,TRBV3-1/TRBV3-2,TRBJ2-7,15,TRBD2,TGTGCCAGCAGCCAAGAGTGGCGGGAGATCTACGAGCAGTACTTC,CASSQEWREIYEQYF
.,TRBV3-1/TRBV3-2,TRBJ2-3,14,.,TGTGCCAGCAGCTATTCCGGAGGCGCAGATACGCAGTATTTT,CASSYSGGADTQYF
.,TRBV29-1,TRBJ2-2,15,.,TGCAGCGTTGAAGGTCCAGGGTTTTCCACCGGGGAGCTGTTTTTT,CSVEGPGFSTGELFF
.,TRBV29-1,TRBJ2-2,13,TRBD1,TGCAGCGTTGAAACAGGGGGCACCGGGGAGCTGTTTTTT,CSVETGGTGELFF
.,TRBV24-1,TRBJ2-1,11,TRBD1,TGTGCCACCAGTGATGGGACAGTATGGTTCTTC,CATSDGTVWFF
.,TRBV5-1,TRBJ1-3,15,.,TGCGCCAGCAGCTTGACAGCAGGGACTGGAAACACCATATATTTT,CASSLTAGTGNTIYF
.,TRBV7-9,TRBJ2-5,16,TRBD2,TGTGCCAGCAGCTTATATGGAATAGCGGGATCGGAGACCCAGTACTTC,CASSLYGIAGSETQYF
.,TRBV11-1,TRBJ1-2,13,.,TGTGCCAGCAGCCAGTCAGGGGACTATGGCTACACCTTC,CASSQSGDYGYTF
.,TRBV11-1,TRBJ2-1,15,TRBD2,TGTGCCAGCAGCGGGGGGCTGGGCGGGGGGTATGAGCAGTTCTTC,CASSGGLGGGYEQFF
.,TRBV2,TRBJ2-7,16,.,TGTGCCAGCAGTCCCGGAGGGGGCGGAACCTCCTACGAGCAGTACTTC,CASSPGGGGTSYEQYF
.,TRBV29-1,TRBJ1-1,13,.,TGCAGCGTTGGTCCAGGGAAAATCGCTGAAGCTTTCTTT,CSVGPGKIAEAFF
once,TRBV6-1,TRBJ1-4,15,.,TGTGCCAGCAGTTTGGGGGGGGCGCCGGAGGAAAAACTGTTTTTT,CASSLGGAPEEKLFF
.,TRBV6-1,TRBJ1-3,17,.,TGTGCCAGCAGTGAGGGTCCGAGACTGAGCTCTGGAAACACCATATATTTT,CASSEGPRLSSGNTIYF
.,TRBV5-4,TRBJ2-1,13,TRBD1,TGTGCCAGCAGGGCGGGGACAGGGGATGAGCAGTTCTTC,CASRAGTGDEQFF
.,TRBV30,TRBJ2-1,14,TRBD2,TGTGCCTGGAGTGGGCTAGCGGACTACAATGAGCAGTTCTTC,CAWSGLADYNEQFF
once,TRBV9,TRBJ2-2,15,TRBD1,TGTGCCAGCAGCGACCGACAGGGATTGGACGGGGAGCTGTTTTTT,CASSDRQGLDGELFF
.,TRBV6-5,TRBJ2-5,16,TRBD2,TGTGCCAGCAGTTACTCGTCCGGGGGGGCGCAAGAGACCCAGTACTTC,CASSYSSGGAQETQYF
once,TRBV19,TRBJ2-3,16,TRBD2,TGTGCCAGTACCCGACTAGCGGGGGCCAACACAGATACGCAGTATTTT,CASTRLAGANTDTQYF
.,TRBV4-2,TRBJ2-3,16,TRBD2,TGTGCCAGCAGCCAAGATCATCGGCTAGCGGGAGACTTACAGTATTTT,CASSQDHRLAGDLQYF
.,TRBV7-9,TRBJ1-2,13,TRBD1,TGTGCCAGCAGCCGTGGACAGGAGTATGGCTACACCTTC,CASSRGQEYGYTF
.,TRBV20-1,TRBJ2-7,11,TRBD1,TGCAGTTTGGGACAGGGAGGGGAGCAGTACTTC,CSLGQGGEQYF
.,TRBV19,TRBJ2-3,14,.,TGTGCCAGTAGTATGGGTTTGGGCGCAGATACGCAGTATTTT,CASSMGLGADTQYF
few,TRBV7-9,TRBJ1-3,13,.,TGTGCCAGCAGCTTAGACACGGGAAACACCATATATTTT,CASSLDTGNTIYF
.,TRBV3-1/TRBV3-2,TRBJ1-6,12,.,TGTGCCAGCACCTCGAACGGGGTCCCCCTCCACTTT,CASTSNGVPLHF
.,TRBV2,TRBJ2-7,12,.,TGTGCCAGCGTGGGGAGTTCCGACGAGCAGTACTTC,CASVGSSDEQYF
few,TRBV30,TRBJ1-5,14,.,TGTGCCTGGAGTGTAAGGGGGTCCTACCAGCCCCAGCATTTT,CAWSVRGSYQPQHF
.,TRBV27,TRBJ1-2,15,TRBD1,TGTGCCAGTAGAAGAGGGACAGTAGCGAACTATGGCTACACCTTC,CASRRGTVANYGYTF
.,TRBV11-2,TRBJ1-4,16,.,TGTGCCAGCAGCCCCGGACAGAGTGCAACTAATGAAAAACTGTTTTTT,CASSPGQSATNEKLFF
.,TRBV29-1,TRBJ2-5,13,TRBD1,TGCAGCGTTGATGACAGGGCGTGGGAGACCCAGTACTTC,CSVDDRAWETQYF
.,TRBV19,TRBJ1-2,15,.,TGTGCCAGTAGTAGGCCGACAATCCCCTCGGATGGCTACACCTTC,CASSRPTIPSDGYTF
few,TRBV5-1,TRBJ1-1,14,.,TGCGCCAGCAGCAACAGGGAGGGTGGCACTGAAGCTTTCTTT,CASSNREGGTEAFF
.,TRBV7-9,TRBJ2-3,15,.,TGTGCCAGCAGCTTAGTGACAGGCAGCACAGATACGCAGTATTTT,CASSLVTGSTDTQYF
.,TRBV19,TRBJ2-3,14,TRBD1,TGTGCCAGTTCGGGACAGGGGGCTAGAGATACGCAGTATTTT,CASSGQGARDTQYF
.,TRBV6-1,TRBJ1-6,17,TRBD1,TGTGCCAGCAGTGAAAAACAGGGGGCCCTGTATAATTCACCCCTCCACTTT,CASSEKQGALYNSPLHF
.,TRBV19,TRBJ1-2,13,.,TGTGCCAGTAGTGAAACAATCGACTATGGCTACACCTTC,CASSETIDYGYTF
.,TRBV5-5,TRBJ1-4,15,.,TGTGCCAGCAGCTTGGGGCCAGGGTTAAATGAAAAACTGTTTTTT,CASSLGPGLNEKLFF
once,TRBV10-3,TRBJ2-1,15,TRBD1,TGTGCCATCAAGGGTTGGCAGGGGGCCTACAATGAGCAGTTCTTC,CAIKGWQGAYNEQFF
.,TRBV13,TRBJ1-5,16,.,TGTGCCAGCAGCTTAAGTGGGAGAGGAGGCAATCAGCCCCAGCATTTT,CASSLSGRGGNQPQHF
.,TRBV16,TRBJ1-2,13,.,TGTGCCAGCACCGCCAGACAGCAGTATGGCTACACCTTC,CASTARQQYGYTF
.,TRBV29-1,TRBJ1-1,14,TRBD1,TGCAGCGTTGTCCAGGGGGCGTCTTTCACTGAAGCTTTCTTT,CSVVQGASFTEAFF
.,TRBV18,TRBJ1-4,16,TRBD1,TGTGCCAGCTCCTTGACAGGGTTTGCAACTAATGAAAAACTGTTTTTT,CASSLTGFATNEKLFF
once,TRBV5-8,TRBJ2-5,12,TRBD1,TGTGCCACACAGGGGGGAGCTGAGACCCAGTACTTC,CATQGGAETQYF
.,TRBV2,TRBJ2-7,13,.,TGTGCCAGCAGAAGGGACTTAGACTACGAGCAGTACTTC,CASRRDLDYEQYF
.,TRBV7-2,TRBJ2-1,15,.,TGTGCCAGCAGCTTCGGGGGGCGGGGGCACAATGAGCAGTTCTTC,CASSFGGRGHNEQFF
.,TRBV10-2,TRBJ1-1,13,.,TGCGCCAGCTCCCCGAGTATGAACACTGAAGCTTTCTTT,CASSPSMNTEAFF
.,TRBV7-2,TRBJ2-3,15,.,TGTGCCAGCAGCTTAGGTGGGGCGGGCACAGATACGCAGTATTTT,CASSLGGAGTDTQYF
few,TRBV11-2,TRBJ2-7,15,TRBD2,TGTGCCAGCAGCTTAGGGCGGGGGGCATACTACGAGCAGTACTTC,CASSLGRGAYYEQYF
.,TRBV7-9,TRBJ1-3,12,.,TGTGCCAGCCTCCCCGGTGGAAACACCATATATTTT,CASLPGGNTIYF
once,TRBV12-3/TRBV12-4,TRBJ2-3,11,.,TGTGCCAGCAGTAGAGAGTCGGCGCAGTATTTT,CASSRESAQYF
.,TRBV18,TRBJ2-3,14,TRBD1,TGTGCCAGCTACAGGGGGGCCTCCACAGATACGCAGTATTTT,CASYRGASTDTQYF
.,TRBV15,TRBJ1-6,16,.,TGTGCCACCAGCAGAGGCTTGGAGGGACGGCATTCACCCCTCCACTTT,CATSRGLEGRHSPLHF
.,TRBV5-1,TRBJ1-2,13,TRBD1,TGCGCCAGCAGCTTCAGTGACGGGGACAGGGGAACCTTC,CASSFSDGDRGTF
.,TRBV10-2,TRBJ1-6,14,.,TGCGCCAGCAGTGAGTCGGTAGCCTATGCGCCCCTCCACTTT,CASSESVAYAPLHF
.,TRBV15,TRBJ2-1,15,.,TGTGCCACCAGCAGCGTACTAGGGGGCTACAATGAGCAGTTCTTC,CATSSVLGGYNEQFF
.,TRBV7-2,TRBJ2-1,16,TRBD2,TGTGCCAGCAGCTTGGGGACTAGCGGGACCTACAATGAGCAGTTCTTC,CASSLGTSGTYNEQFF
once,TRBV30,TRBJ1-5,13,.,TGTGCCTGGAGTACGATGGCCGATCAGCCCCAGCATTTT,CAWSTMADQPQHF